This TCR beta chain was recovered during a study of blood T cells in healthy people across ages (dated by TCRdb to between 2014 and 2016). Regarding the complete study: In model experiments, template switching captured roughly one uniquely barcoded TCR beta cDNA molecule for every two T cells. The donors were divided into four age groups: young (average approximately 17 years), middle-aged (about 39), aged (62) and long-lived (82). To track age-related changes in TCR beta repertoire diversity, the study relied on deep sequencing normalized with unique cDNA molecular identifiers. Two additional independent replicas of 1 million unique cDNA reads from the same blood draw were analyzed for two donors (one aged 18 to 29 and one aged 80 or older). To avoid experimental bias, donors of different ages were spread randomly across the sequencing lanes.

A remark on this clonotype: Its specific antigen is unknown. Base qualities are not provided; no much larger clone lies one nucleotide away.

Libraries were made using 5' RACE. This sample was sequenced with an Illumina HiSeq 2500. A second roughly 6 to 11 cycle PCR used a sample-barcoded 5' primer and a J-beta primer mix. A template-switch 5' adaptor carrying 12 random nucleotides introduced a unique molecular identifier onto each TCR beta cDNA molecule. At least 2.5 million CDR3-containing paired-end reads were obtained from each sample. First-strand cDNA was synthesized from all RNA with the Mint cDNA synthesis kit, primed by a TRBC-specific oligonucleotide. Following uracil-DNA glycosylase treatment, a first 18-cycle PCR with universal primers M1SS and BC2_uni_R was performed on all cDNA. The authors processed their data as follows. For normalization, 1 million high-quality reads, each with a distinct molecular identifier, were randomly selected from each sample. Instead of being binned into consensus sequences, reads that shared molecular identifiers were thrown out. MiTCR, with a Q25 quality threshold and the strictest error-elimination algorithm, was used for CDR3 identification, clonotype clustering and error correction. A nonparametric unseen species model with Euler transformation was used to estimate lower-bound total TCR beta diversity. TCRdb reprocessing: public reads trimmed at Q25 with fastp, clones called with MiXCR, in-frame beta chains kept. Each CDR3 protein gets just one entry, which takes the most common genes and DNA from the rows behind it. What appears here as the V and J calls and clone size reflects TCRdb's work, not the paper's. The sample table shows about 1.6 million distinct CDR3 sequences, and about 31% are seen once. Of the sample, about 11% is held by the ten largest clones.

Overall results and qualifications from the work: Because donor CMV infection status was unknown, age-related changes in expanded clonotypes were potentially confounded. The long-lived group showed more naive CD4+ T cells, fewer expanded clones and increased TCR diversity than the aged group, suggesting age selection. As age increased, observed TCR beta diversity per million T cells dropped in a roughly linear way, and a significant reduction was already evident by age approximately 40. The percentage of naive T cells measured by flow cytometry correlated strongly with observed TCR beta diversity. Estimates of total diversity from one million sequenced T cells were regarded as lower bounds and underestimates. Bulk unsorted PBMC profiling prevented conclusive comparison of naive and antigen-experienced compartments.

The approximately 39 donors, aged about 6 to 95 years, were systemically healthy Caucasian individuals from Russia. Around 9.7 milliliters of peripheral blood were collected from each donor into EDTA-treated Vacutainer tubes. PBMCs were isolated by Ficoll-Paque density-gradient centrifugation, with at least 6 million obtained per sample. Trizol reagent was used to extract total RNA from the PBMCs, yielding at least 5.5 micrograms per sample. The percentages of naive CD45RAhigh/CD27high T cells were determined by flow cytometry on a PBMC aliquot from every donor. V is pared back by 6 bases and J by 6 bases, with 14 bases lying between the germline termini. Spanning cysteine to phenylalanine, the CDR3 consists of 13 amino acids. Of the read, only the CDR3 DNA is kept; its 39 bases are in frame from base 1. CDR1 DFQATT and CDR2 SNEGSKA were looked up in the germline V gene (reference sequence).

Sequencing used blood. The receptor's source is a woman in her twenties or thirties in good health. The sequence links TRBV20-1 to TRBJ1-4; there is no confident call for the D gene. In nucleotides, the sequence is TGCAGTGCCCGGGCCGCTATGGATGAAAAACTGTTTTTT. This yields the protein CSARAAMDEKLFF.